These T cell receptor beta chains were read from a single sample in a study of cytotoxic CD8 clonotypes in ibrutinib-treated CLL. Clones were read by immunoSEQ multiplex PCR, and TCRdb kept only the in-frame ones, dropping some. The sample comprises over 250,000 clones, 70% to 80% of which are singletons, and 5.6% rests with the top ten. The source was PBMCs, collected at disease progression, from a patient treated with ibrutinib. The receptors were gathered from a human donor with chronic lymphocytic leukemia. Each CDR3 is given with its conserved first and last residue. D genes are given only for firm matches. Clone size is not always given. Where it is, it says once, few, many or a class for expanded clones.

once	TRBV9	TRBJ1-1	.	TGTGCCAGCAGCGCCTTCGGGGCTGCCACTGAAGCTTTCTTT	CASSAFGAATEAFF
.	TRBV29-1	TRBJ2-2	.	TGCAGCGTTGGTGGGACACGGGGCGCCGGGGAGCTGTTTTTT	CSVGGTRGAGELFF
.	TRBV15	TRBJ2-1	TRBD2	TGTGCCACCAGCAGAGATCCGGGACTAGCCGAACATGAGCAGTTCTTC	CATSRDPGLAEHEQFF
.	TRBV6-6	TRBJ2-3	.	TGTGCCAGCAGCTCAGACACAGATACGCAGTATTTT	CASSSDTDTQYF
few	TRBV7-3	TRBJ2-1	.	TGTGCCAGCAGCTTAATTGGCAATGAGCAGTTCTTC	CASSLIGNEQFF
.	TRBV7-2	TRBJ2-5	.	TGTGCCAGCAGCTTAGGGTCCAGGTACCAAGAGACCCAGTACTTC	CASSLGSRYQETQYF
.	TRBV2	TRBJ1-2	.	TGTGCCAGCAGTGAAGAGACAGGTTGGGGCTACACCTTC	CASSEETGWGYTF
.	TRBV19	TRBJ2-2	.	TGTGCCAGTAGTCCCAGGCCGGGGGCGAACACCGGGGAGCTGTTTTTT	CASSPRPGANTGELFF
.	TRBV2	TRBJ1-5	TRBD1	TGTGCCACCGCCGGGGACAGGGGGTCTCAGCCCCAGCATTTT	CATAGDRGSQPQHF
.	TRBV13	TRBJ2-5	.	TGTGCCAGCAGCTTATTGCGGGGCCACCAAGAGACCCAGTACTTC	CASSLLRGHQETQYF
.	TRBV5-6	TRBJ2-3	.	TGTGCCAGCAGCTTGGCCGGTGGGGGACAAAGCACAGATACGCAGTATTTT	CASSLAGGGQSTDTQYF
once	TRBV5-6	TRBJ1-2	TRBD1	TGTGCCAGCAGCTCGAGAACCGGGACAGGGTTCTATGGCTACACCTTC	CASSSRTGTGFYGYTF
.	TRBV28	TRBJ2-1	.	TGTGCCAGCACCCTACCTGGGTACAGCTACAATGAGCAGTTCTTC	CASTLPGYSYNEQFF
.	TRBV18	TRBJ2-5	.	TGTGCCAGCTCACCCAAACAAGGTTACCAAGAGACCCAGTACTTC	CASSPKQGYQETQYF
.	TRBV6-1	TRBJ2-5	TRBD2	TGTGCCAGCAGTGATCTCGGGTGGGGGACTAAACAAGAGACCCAGTACTTC	CASSDLGWGTKQETQYF
.	TRBV6-1	TRBJ1-5	.	TGTGCCAGCAAGCTGGGGACACGGCCCCAGCATTTT	CASKLGTRPQHF
.	TRBV9	TRBJ2-3	TRBD1	TGTGCCAGGACGCGGGGACCGGACAGGGATGCTAGCACAGATACGCAGTATTTT	CARTRGPDRDASTDTQYF
.	TRBV28	TRBJ2-7	TRBD1	TGTGCCACCTCGACAGGGATTTTGGGAGAGCAGTACTTC	CATSTGILGEQYF
.	TRBV6-5	TRBJ2-2	.	TGTGCCAGCAGTTTTCAGGGCGGGGAGCTGTTTTTT	CASSFQGGELFF
.	TRBV9	TRBJ2-2	TRBD2	TGTGCCAGCAGCGGGACTAGCGGGAGTCGGGAGGTCGGGGAGCTGTTTTTT	CASSGTSGSREVGELFF
.	TRBV6-5	TRBJ2-3	.	TGTGCCAGCAAAAAGACAGATACGCAGTATTTT	CASKKTDTQYF
.	TRBV5-1	TRBJ2-7	.	TGCGCCAGCGTTAGCGGAGGGCCCACTTACGAGCAGTACTTC	CASVSGGPTYEQYF
.	TRBV6-6	TRBJ2-7	.	TGTGCCAGCAGAAGGGGTCGGTACTACGAGCAGTACTTC	CASRRGRYYEQYF
.	TRBV6-1	TRBJ1-3	.	TGTGCCAGCATTTGGGGAAACTCTGGAAACACCATATATTTT	CASIWGNSGNTIYF
.	TRBV11-2	TRBJ2-7	TRBD2	TGTGCCACCGAGCCCCTAGCGGGAGATGTCTCCTACGAGCAGTACTTC	CATEPLAGDVSYEQYF
.	TRBV11-2	TRBJ1-4	.	TGTGCCAGCAGCTTAGCAGAGAATGAAAAACTGTTTTTT	CASSLAENEKLFF
.	TRBV2	TRBJ1-4	.	TGTGCCAGCAGTGATGGTCGTTTGGGGATTTGGGTTGAAAAACTGTTTTTT	CASSDGRLGIWVEKLFF
.	TRBV27	TRBJ2-1	.	TGTGCCAGCAGTCCGAGACGGGTACCGGGCAATGAGCAGTTCTTC	CASSPRRVPGNEQFF
few	TRBV5-1	TRBJ2-2	TRBD1	TGCGCCAGCAGCTTGACCGGGACAGGGGGCTTGAACACCGGGGAGCTGTTTTTT	CASSLTGTGGLNTGELFF
.	TRBV9	TRBJ2-7	TRBD1	TGTGCCAGCAGCGTATGGGGGACAGGGTCCTACGAGCAGTACTTC	CASSVWGTGSYEQYF
.	TRBV27	TRBJ2-3	.	TGTGCCAGCAGTTTGCAGGGGGGGGGCTTAACAGATACGCAGTATTTT	CASSLQGGGLTDTQYF
.	TRBV15	TRBJ1-4	TRBD1	TGTGCCACCAGCAGACACAGGGGTTCACCCGGCAGTACTAATGAAAAACTGTTTTTT	CATSRHRGSPGSTNEKLFF
.	TRBV9	TRBJ2-7	.	TGTGCCAGCAAGGTCGCTGAGGAACGCATGTCCTACGAGCAGTACTTC	CASKVAEERMSYEQYF
few	TRBV21-1	TRBJ2-7	.	TGTGCCAGCAGCTTTGCAAGGACGTCGGCGGGCGGCTACGAGCAGTACTTC	CASSFARTSAGGYEQYF
.	TRBV15	TRBJ1-1	TRBD1	TGTGCCACCAGCAGGGACAGGAATCTGAACACTGAAGCTTTCTTT	CATSRDRNLNTEAFF
.	TRBV11-1	TRBJ2-2	.	TGTGCCAGCAGCTCCACCTGGGTTAGCGCGAACACCGGGGAGCTGTTTTTT	CASSSTWVSANTGELFF
few	TRBV10-3	TRBJ1-5	.	TGTGCCATCAGTGAGTCTGCGGGGTGGGTTCAGCCCCAGCATTTT	CAISESAGWVQPQHF
few	TRBV7-9	TRBJ1-3	.	TGTGCCAGCAGCTTAAGTGGCGTGGACACCATATATTTT	CASSLSGVDTIYF
.	TRBV7-9	TRBJ2-6	.	TGTGCCAGCAGCTCTCCTAAAGGGGCCAACGTCCTGACTTTC	CASSSPKGANVLTF
few	TRBV19	TRBJ1-6	.	TGTGCCAGTAGTATATTCCACAGCTATAATTCACCCCTCCACTTT	CASSIFHSYNSPLHF
.	TRBV5-1	TRBJ2-7	.	TGCGCCAGCAGCTTGGCCGGAAGGGCCGAGCAGTACTTC	CASSLAGRAEQYF
.	TRBV9	TRBJ2-2	TRBD2	TGTGCCAGCAGCGTATCCCAGCGGGAGGGCCTGAGGGAGCTGTTTTTT	CASSVSQREGLRELFF
.	TRBV4-3	TRBJ1-4	TRBD1	TGCGCCAGCAGCCAGCAGACAGGGAGATCTAATGAAAAACTGTTTTTT	CASSQQTGRSNEKLFF
.	TRBV4-3	TRBJ1-2	TRBD1	TGCGCCAGCAGCCCGTACAGGGGCCATGGCTACACCTTC	CASSPYRGHGYTF
.	TRBV28	TRBJ1-5	.	TGTGCCAGCAGTTTAGGGATCGGCAATCAGCCCCAGCATTTT	CASSLGIGNQPQHF
.	TRBV28	TRBJ1-1	.	TGTGCCAGCAACGTGGACAGCCGGGGGAGTACTGAAGCTTTCTTT	CASNVDSRGSTEAFF
.	TRBV2	TRBJ1-5	.	TGTGCCAGCAGTGAGGGGCATAGCAATCAGCCCCAGCATTTT	CASSEGHSNQPQHF
.	TRBV9	TRBJ2-7	.	TGTGCCAGCAGCGTAGGTCGCGAGCAGTACTTC	CASSVGREQYF
.	TRBV29-1	TRBJ1-2	.	TGCAGCGTTGCTCTAGGACCGCCTCGGGAAGGAGGCTACACCTTC	CSVALGPPREGGYTF
.	TRBV5-1	TRBJ2-1	.	TGCGCCAGCAGCAGGAGTGGGGCCCCACTGTTGAGCTCCTACAATGAGCAGTTCTTC	CASSRSGAPLLSSYNEQFF
.	TRBV9	TRBJ2-4	TRBD2	TGTGCCAGCAGCGTGAGCGGGAGGCTAGCCAAAAACATTCAGTACTTC	CASSVSGRLAKNIQYF